These T cell receptor beta chains were read from a single sample in a study of graft-versus-host responses after intestinal transplantation. Clones were read by immunoSEQ multiplex PCR, and TCRdb kept only the in-frame ones, dropping some. The repertoire holds approximately 15,000 clones, with about 87% as singletons. Sample: bone marrow, taken approximately 120 days after intestinal transplantation. Receptor source: a human patient who received an intestinal transplant, so some T cells may come from the graft donor. CDR3s include the opening cysteine and the closing phenylalanine or tryptophan. A D gene is named only where the DNA matches it firmly. The size of a clone is reported for some rows only, either as once, few or many, or as a class for expanded clones.

TRBJ1-1 - TRBV4-1 - CASSQKGTPGPGTEAFF TGCGCCAGCAGCCAGAAGGGGACGCCGGGACCGGGGACTGAAGCTTTCTTT
TRBJ1-4 - TRBV23-1 - CASSENLQGQQKKLFF TGCGCCAGCAGTGAAAACCTACAGGGCCAACAAAAAAAACTGTTTTTT
TRBJ2-7 - TRBV10-3 - CAISESTPEEYEQYF TGTGCCATCAGTGAGTCTACCCCAGAGGAATACGAGCAGTACTTC
TRBJ2-3 - TRBV25-1 TRBD2 CASMGGNTDTQYF TGTGCCTCCATGGGGGGGAACACAGATACGCAGTATTTT
TRBJ2-5 - TRBV27 - CASSPQGAGGREETQYF TGTGCCAGCAGCCCACAGGGGGCGGGAGGGAGGGAAGAGACCCAGTACTTC
TRBJ2-2 - TRBV5-4 TRBD2 CASSSRGGADAGELFF TGTGCCAGCAGCTCCCGGGGGGGGGCGGACGCCGGGGAGCTGTTTTTT
TRBJ1-1 - TRBV7-8 TRBD1 CASRATTGAEAFF TGTGCCAGCAGAGCCACGACAGGGGCTGAAGCTTTCTTT
TRBJ2-3 - TRBV10-3 - CAISESPGRPGDTQYF TGTGCCATCAGTGAGTCTCCGGGACGGCCGGGGGATACGCAGTATTTT
TRBJ1-1 - TRBV6-1 TRBD1 CASRGGGQGAEAFF TGTGCCAGCAGGGGCGGGGGACAGGGCGCTGAAGCTTTCTTT
TRBJ1-2 - TRBV11-3 - CASSLVRLTVNYGYTF TGTGCCAGCAGCTTAGTTAGGTTGACGGTGAACTATGGCTACACCTTC
TRBJ2-7 - TRBV23-1 TRBD2 CASTPQTGLAVTYEQYF TGCGCCAGCACTCCCCAGACGGGACTAGCCGTTACCTACGAGCAGTACTTC
TRBJ2-6 once TRBV27 - CASSLNTGTFSGANVLTF TGTGCCAGCAGCCTTAACACAGGTACCTTCTCTGGGGCCAACGTCCTGACTTTC
TRBJ2-7 - TRBV9 TRBD2 CASSPRLGTTYEQYF TGTGCCAGCAGCCCCCGGCTAGGGACTACCTACGAGCAGTACTTC
TRBJ2-7 - TRBV28 - CASSTPRGPYYEQYF TGTGCCAGCAGTACCCCCAGAGGTCCATACTACGAGCAGTACTTC
TRBJ1-2 large TRBV2 TRBD1 CARGQEEYYGYTF TGTGCCAGGGGACAGGAAGAGTACTATGGCTACACCTTC
TRBJ2-1 - TRBV4-1 TRBD2 CASSHAGGSYNEQFF TGCGCCAGCAGCCATGCGGGGGGTTCCTACAATGAGCAGTTCTTC
TRBJ2-7 - TRBV12-2 - CASRPGGQPDREQYF TGTGCAAGTCGCCCAGGCGGGCAGCCCGATAGAGAGCAGTACTTC
TRBJ1-6 - TRBV28 - CASTLGRQGLNSPLHF TGTGCCAGCACCCTGGGGCGGCAGGGGTTGAATTCACCCCTCCACTTT
TRBJ2-7 - TRBV6-5 - CASSYSAGYEQYF TGTGCCAGCAGTTACTCTGCGGGCTACGAGCAGTACTTC
TRBJ2-4 - TRBV5-1 - CASSLRAYFKNIQYF TGCGCCAGCAGCTTGAGGGCCTACTTCAAAAACATTCAGTACTTC
TRBJ2-5 - TRBV7-2 TRBD2 CASSLASGVQETQYF TGTGCCAGCAGCTTAGCTAGCGGGGTCCAAGAGACCCAGTACTTC
TRBJ2-1 - TRBV4-1 - CASSQDERGYEQFF TGCGCCAGCAGCCAAGACGAGAGGGGCTATGAGCAGTTCTTC
TRBJ2-7 - TRBV28 - CASSFSVTYEQYF TGTGCCAGCAGTTTCTCTGTTACCTACGAGCAGTACTTC
TRBJ2-5 - TRBV28 - CASSYRVQETQYF TGTGCCAGCAGTTACAGGGTCCAAGAGACCCAGTACTTC
TRBJ2-5 - TRBV7-9 - CASSSLGVQETQYF TGTGCCAGCAGCTCGCTAGGGGTCCAAGAGACCCAGTACTTC
TRBJ1-5 - TRBV5-1 - CASSLGPRGDQPQHF TGCGCCAGCAGCTTGGGCCCCAGGGGAGATCAGCCCCAGCATTTT
TRBJ1-5 - TRBV6-5 - CASSEYASQPQHF TGTGCCAGCAGTGAATATGCATCTCAGCCCCAGCATTTT
TRBJ2-7 - TRBV4-2 - CASSLEIAYEQYF TGTGCCAGCAGCTTGGAAATCGCCTACGAGCAGTACTTC
TRBJ1-2 - TRBV5-1 - CASSLDGRGNYGYTF TGCGCCAGCAGCTTGGATGGCAGGGGAAACTATGGCTACACCTTC
TRBJ2-5 - TRBV19 - CASSPPSDQETQYF TGTGCCAGTAGTCCCCCTAGCGACCAAGAGACCCAGTACTTC
TRBJ1-4 - TRBV7-2 - CASSLDGQGNEKLFF TGTGCCAGCAGCTTAGATGGGCAGGGCAATGAAAAACTGTTTTTT
TRBJ2-7 - TRBV7-6 - CASSLGGASYEQYF TGTGCCAGCAGCTTAGGGGGGGCCTCTTACGAGCAGTACTTC
TRBJ1-2 - TRBV27 - CASRPPGTYGYTF TGTGCCAGCAGACCCCCGGGGACTTATGGCTACACCTTC
TRBJ1-2 few TRBV2 - CASSDRGSNYGYTF TGTGCCAGCAGTGACAGGGGCTCTAACTATGGCTACACCTTC
TRBJ2-6 - TRBV19 - CASSPGTAGANVLTF TGTGCCAGTAGTCCGGGTACGGCTGGGGCCAACGTCCTGACTTTC
TRBJ2-7 - TRBV19 TRBD1 CATKRQGIAYEQYF TGTGCCACCAAACGACAGGGAATTGCTTACGAGCAGTACTTC
TRBJ2-4 few TRBV5-1 - CASSLVGSVAKNIQYF TGCGCCAGCAGCTTGGTCGGGAGTGTAGCCAAAAACATTCAGTACTTC
TRBJ1-1 - TRBV7-6 TRBD1 CASSGTGGGEAFF TGTGCCAGCAGCGGGACAGGGGGGGGTGAAGCTTTCTTT
TRBJ2-1 once TRBV5-1 - CASSLGGGAYNEQFF TGCGCCAGCAGCTTGGGGGGCGGAGCCTACAATGAGCAGTTCTTC
TRBJ2-7 - TRBV9 - CASSVGWGEGYEQYF TGTGCCAGCAGCGTAGGCTGGGGAGAGGGATACGAGCAGTACTTC
TRBJ1-4 - TRBV4-3 - CASSQDSRGHEKLFF TGCGCCAGCAGCCAAGATTCACGGGGGCATGAAAAACTGTTTTTT
TRBJ2-3 - TRBV9 TRBD2 CASSYAGTSGTDTQYF TGTGCCAGCAGCTACGCCGGGACTAGCGGTACAGATACGCAGTATTTT
TRBJ2-1 - TRBV27 - CASSLSSPPYNEQFF TGTGCCAGCAGTTTGTCTAGCCCCCCCTACAATGAGCAGTTCTTC
TRBJ2-1 - TRBV7-2 TRBD2 CASPTSGTTVEQFF TGTGCCAGCCCAACTAGCGGGACTACGGTCGAGCAGTTCTTC
TRBJ1-5 - TRBV19 - CASSYQPQHF TGTGCCAGTAGTTATCAGCCCCAGCATTTT
TRBJ2-2 few TRBV9 - CASSANRDSRETGELFF TGTGCCAGCAGCGCGAACCGGGACTCCAGGGAGACCGGGGAGCTGTTTTTT
TRBJ2-7 - TRBV10-3 TRBD2 CAISGKVAGGPNEQYF TGTGCCATCAGTGGTAAGGTAGCGGGAGGGCCCAACGAGCAGTACTTC
TRBJ1-1 - TRBV27 - CASSPGLGAFF TGTGCCAGCAGTCCGGGACTGGGAGCTTTCTTT
TRBJ2-7 once TRBV28 - CASSFGGGNEQYF TGTGCCAGCAGTTTTGGAGGGGGCAACGAGCAGTACTTC
TRBJ1-2 - TRBV7-9 TRBD1 CASSLEAGQVHYGYTF TGTGCCAGCAGCTTAGAAGCCGGACAGGTCCACTATGGCTACACCTTC
TRBJ1-2 - TRBV4-2 - CASSLVRLTVNYGYTF TGTGCCAGCAGCTTAGTTAGGTTGACGGTGAACTATGGCTACACCTTC
TRBJ2-1 - TRBV6-1 - CASSEQDGWYSYNEQFF TGTGCCAGCAGTGAACAGGACGGATGGTACTCCTACAATGAGCAGTTCTTC